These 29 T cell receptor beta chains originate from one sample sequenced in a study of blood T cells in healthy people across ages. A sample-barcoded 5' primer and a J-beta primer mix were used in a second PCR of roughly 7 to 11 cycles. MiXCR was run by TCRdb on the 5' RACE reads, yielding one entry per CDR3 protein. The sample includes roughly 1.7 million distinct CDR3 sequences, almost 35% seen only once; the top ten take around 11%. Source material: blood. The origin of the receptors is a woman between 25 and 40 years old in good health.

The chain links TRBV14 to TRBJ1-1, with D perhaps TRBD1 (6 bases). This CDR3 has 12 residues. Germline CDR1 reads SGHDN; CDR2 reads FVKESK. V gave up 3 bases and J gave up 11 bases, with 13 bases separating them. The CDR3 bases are TGTGCCAGCAGCCAGCACACAGGGTGGGCTTTCTTT. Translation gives CASSQHTGWAFF.

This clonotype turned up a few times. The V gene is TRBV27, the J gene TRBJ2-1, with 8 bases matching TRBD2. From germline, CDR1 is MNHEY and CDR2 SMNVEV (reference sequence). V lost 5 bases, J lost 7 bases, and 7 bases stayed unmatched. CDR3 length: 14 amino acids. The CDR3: CASSLTGLGNEQFF. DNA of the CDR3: TGTGCCAGCAGTCTTACGGGACTAGGGAATGAGCAGTTCTTC.

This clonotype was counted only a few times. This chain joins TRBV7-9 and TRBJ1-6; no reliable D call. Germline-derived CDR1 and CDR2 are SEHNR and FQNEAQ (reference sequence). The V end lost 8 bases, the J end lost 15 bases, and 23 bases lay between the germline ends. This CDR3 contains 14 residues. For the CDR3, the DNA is TGTGCCAGCGAACCCCAAGTCCGGACCTCCATCCTCCACTTT. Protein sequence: CASEPQVRTSILHF.

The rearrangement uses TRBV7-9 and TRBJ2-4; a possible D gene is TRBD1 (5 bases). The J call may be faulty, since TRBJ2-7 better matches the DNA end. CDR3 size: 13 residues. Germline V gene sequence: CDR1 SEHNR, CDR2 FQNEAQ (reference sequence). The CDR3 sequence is CASSAGSAYEQYF. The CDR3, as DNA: TGTGCCAGTTCCGCAGGGTCAGCCTACGAGCAGTACTTC.

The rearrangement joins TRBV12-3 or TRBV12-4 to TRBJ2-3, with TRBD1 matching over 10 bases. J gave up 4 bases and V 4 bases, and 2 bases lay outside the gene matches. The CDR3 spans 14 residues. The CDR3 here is CASSWDRGPDTQYF. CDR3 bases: TGTGCCAGCAGTTGGGACAGGGGCCCAGATACGCAGTATTTT.

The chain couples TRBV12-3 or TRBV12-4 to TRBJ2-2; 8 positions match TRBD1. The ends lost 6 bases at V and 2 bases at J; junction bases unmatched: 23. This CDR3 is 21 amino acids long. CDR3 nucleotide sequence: TGTGCCAGCAGGTCTGGACAGGGCCTTCTTAGCCAGGCAACTAACACCGGGGAGCTGTTTTTT. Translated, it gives CASRSGQGLLSQATNTGELFF.

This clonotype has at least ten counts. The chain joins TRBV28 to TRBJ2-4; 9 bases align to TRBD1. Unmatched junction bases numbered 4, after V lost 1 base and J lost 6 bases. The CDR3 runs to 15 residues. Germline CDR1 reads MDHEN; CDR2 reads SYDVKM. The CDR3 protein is CASSLSQGASNIQYF. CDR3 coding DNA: TGTGCCAGCAGTTTATCACAGGGGGCCTCAAACATTCAGTACTTC.

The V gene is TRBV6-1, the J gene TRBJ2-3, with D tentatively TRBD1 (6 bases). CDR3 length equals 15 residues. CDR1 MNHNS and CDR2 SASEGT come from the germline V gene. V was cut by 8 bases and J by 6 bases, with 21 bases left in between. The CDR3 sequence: CASLPVPGVADTQYF. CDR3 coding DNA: TGTGCCAGCCTCCCCGTCCCAGGGGTGGCGGATACGCAGTATTTT.

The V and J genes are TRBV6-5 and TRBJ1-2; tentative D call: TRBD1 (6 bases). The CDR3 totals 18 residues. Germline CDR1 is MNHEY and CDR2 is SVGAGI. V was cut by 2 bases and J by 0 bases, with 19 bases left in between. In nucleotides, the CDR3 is TGTGCCAGCAGTTACAGTACCAGGACAGCACAAGCTAACTATGGCTACACCTTC. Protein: CASSYSTRTAQANYGYTF.

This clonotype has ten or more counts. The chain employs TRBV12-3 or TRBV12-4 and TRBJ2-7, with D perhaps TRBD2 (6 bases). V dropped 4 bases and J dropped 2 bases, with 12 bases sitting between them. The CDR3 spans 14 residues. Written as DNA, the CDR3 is TGTGCCAGCAGTTCCCCCGGGAGTCCCTACGAGCAGTACTTC. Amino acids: CASSSPGSPYEQYF.

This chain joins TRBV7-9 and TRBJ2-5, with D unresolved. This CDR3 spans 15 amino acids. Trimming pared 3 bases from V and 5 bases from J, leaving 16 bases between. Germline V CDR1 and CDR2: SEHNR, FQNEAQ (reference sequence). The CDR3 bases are TGTGCCAGCAGCTTTTGGATAGCCGACGGGGAGACCCAGTACTTC. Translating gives CASSFWIADGETQYF.

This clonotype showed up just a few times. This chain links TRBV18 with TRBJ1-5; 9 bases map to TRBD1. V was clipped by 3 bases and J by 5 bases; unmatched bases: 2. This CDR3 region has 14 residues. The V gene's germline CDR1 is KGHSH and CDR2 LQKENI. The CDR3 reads CASSPRQGDQPQHF. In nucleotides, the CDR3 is TGTGCCAGCTCACCCAGACAGGGGGATCAGCCCCAGCATTTT.

The DNA for the CDR3 is TGCAGTGCGGACGCTACCTACAATGAGCAGTTCTTC. Translated, it gives CSADATYNEQFF. The V call is TRBV20-1, the J call TRBJ2-1; the D is unclear. CDR1 is DFQATT, CDR2 SNEGSKA, per germline (reference sequence). CDR3 length equals 12 residues. The V and J ends lost 6 bases and 2 bases respectively, with 8 bases between them.

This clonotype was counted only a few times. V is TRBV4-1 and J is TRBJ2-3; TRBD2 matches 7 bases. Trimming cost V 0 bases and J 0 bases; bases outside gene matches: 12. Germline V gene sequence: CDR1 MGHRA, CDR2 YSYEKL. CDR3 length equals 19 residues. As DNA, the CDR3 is TGCGCCAGCAGCCAAGAGGGGGGGGAGACTAGCCTAAGCACAGATACGCAGTATTTT. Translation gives CASSQEGGETSLSTDTQYF.

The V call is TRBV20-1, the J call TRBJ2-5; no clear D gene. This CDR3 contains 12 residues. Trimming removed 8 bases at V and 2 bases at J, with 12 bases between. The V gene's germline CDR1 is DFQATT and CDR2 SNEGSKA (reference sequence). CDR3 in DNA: TGCAGTTCCCCCGTCCAACAAGAGACCCAGTACTTC. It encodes CSSPVQQETQYF.

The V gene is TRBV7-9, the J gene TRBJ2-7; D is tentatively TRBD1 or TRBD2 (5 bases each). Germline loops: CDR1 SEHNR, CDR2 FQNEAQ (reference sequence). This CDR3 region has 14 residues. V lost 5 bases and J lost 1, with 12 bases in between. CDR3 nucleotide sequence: TGTGCCAGCAGCGGGACCATCGGGTCCTACGAGCAGTACTTC. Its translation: CASSGTIGSYEQYF.

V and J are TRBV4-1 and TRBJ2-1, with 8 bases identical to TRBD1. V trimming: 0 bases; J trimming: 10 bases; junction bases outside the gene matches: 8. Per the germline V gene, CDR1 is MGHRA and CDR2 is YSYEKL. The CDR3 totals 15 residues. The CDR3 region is CASSQERTGTYEQFF. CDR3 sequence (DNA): TGCGCCAGCAGCCAAGAAAGGACAGGGACCTACGAGCAGTTCTTC.

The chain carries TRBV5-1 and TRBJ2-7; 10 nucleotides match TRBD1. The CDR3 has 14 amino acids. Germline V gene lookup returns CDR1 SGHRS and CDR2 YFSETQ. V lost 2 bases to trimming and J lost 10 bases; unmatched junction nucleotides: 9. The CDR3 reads CASSFRQGAEIQYF. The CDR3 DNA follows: TGCGCCAGCAGCTTCCGACAGGGGGCTGAGATCCAGTACTTC.

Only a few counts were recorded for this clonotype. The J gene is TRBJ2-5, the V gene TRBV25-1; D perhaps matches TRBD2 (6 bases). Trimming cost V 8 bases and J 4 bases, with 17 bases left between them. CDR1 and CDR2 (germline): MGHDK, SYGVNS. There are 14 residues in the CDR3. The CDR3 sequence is CASPNLEGRETQYF. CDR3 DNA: TGTGCCAGCCCCAACCTGGAGGGAAGAGAGACCCAGTACTTC. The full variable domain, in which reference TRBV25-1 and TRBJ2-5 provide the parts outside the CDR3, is EADIYQTPRYLVIGTGKKITLECSQTMGHDKMYWYQQDPGMELHLIHYSYGVNSTEKGDLSSESTVSRIRTEHFPLTLESARPSHTSQYLCASPNLEGRETQYFGPGTRLLVL.

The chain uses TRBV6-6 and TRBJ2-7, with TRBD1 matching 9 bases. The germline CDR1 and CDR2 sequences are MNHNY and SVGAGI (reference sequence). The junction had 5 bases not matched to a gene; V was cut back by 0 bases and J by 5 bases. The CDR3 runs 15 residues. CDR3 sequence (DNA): TGTGCCAGCAGTTACTCGATGAGACAGGGGGACGAGCAGTACTTC. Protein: CASSYSMRQGDEQYF.

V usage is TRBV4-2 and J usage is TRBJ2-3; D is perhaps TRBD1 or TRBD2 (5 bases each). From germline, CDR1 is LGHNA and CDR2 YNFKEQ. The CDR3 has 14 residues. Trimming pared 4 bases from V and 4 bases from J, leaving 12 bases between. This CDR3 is CASSPRGNADTQYF. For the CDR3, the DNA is TGTGCCAGCAGCCCGAGGGGTAACGCAGATACGCAGTATTTT.

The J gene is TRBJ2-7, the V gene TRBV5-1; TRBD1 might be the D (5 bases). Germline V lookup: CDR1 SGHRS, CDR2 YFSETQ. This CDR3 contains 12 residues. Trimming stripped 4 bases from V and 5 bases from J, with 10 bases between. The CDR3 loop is CASSPQANEQYF. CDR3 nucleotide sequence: TGCGCCAGCAGCCCACAGGCTAACGAGCAGTACTTC.

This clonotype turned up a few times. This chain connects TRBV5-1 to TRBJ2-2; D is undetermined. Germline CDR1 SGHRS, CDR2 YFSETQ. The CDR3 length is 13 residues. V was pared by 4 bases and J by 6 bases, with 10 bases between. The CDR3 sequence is CASSLLGSGELFF. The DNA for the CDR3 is TGCGCCAGCAGCCTCTTGGGGTCCGGGGAGCTGTTTTTT.

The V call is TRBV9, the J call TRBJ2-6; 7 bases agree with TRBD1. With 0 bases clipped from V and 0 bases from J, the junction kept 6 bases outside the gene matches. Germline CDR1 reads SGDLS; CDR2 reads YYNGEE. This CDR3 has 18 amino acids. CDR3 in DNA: TGTGCCAGCAGCGTAGTAAGGGGGCGCCTCTCTGGGGCCAACGTCCTGACTTTC. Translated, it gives CASSVVRGRLSGANVLTF.

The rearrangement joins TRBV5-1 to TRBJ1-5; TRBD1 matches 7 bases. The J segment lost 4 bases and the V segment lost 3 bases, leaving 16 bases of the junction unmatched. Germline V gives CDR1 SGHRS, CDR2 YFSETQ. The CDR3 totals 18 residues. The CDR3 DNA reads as TGCGCCAGCAGCTCCTCCATGACAGGGCAAATGCCGAATCAGCCCCAGCATTTT. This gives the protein CASSSSMTGQMPNQPQHF.

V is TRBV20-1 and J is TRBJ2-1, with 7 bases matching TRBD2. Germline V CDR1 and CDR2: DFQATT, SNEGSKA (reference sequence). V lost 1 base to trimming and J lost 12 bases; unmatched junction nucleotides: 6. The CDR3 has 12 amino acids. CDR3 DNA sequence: TGCAGTGCTAGAGGCCGGCTAGCGGTGCAGTTCTTC. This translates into CSARGRLAVQFF.

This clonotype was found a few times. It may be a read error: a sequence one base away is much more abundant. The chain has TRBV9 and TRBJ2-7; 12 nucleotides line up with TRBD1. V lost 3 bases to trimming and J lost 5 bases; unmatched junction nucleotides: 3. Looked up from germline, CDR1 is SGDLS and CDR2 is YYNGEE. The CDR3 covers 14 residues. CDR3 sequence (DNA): TGTGCCAGCAGCGCCGGGACAGGGGGCAACGAGCAGTACTTC. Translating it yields CASSAGTGGNEQYF.

The CDR3 sequence is CASSPTTVSYKQYF. CDR3 in DNA: TGTGCCAGCAGCCCGACGACAGTCTCCTACAAGCAGTACTTC. This rearrangement joins TRBV7-2 to TRBJ2-5, with D possibly being TRBD1 (5 bases). Germline CDR1 reads SGHTA; CDR2 reads FQGNSA. This CDR3 is 14 amino acids long. Trimming shortened V by 5 bases and J by 11 bases, and 21 bases separated the two germline ends.

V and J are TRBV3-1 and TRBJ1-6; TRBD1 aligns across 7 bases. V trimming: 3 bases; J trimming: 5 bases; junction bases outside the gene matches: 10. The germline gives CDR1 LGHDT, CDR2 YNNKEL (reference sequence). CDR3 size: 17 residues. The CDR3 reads CASSHRTGLNNNSPLHF. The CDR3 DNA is TGTGCCAGCAGCCACAGGACAGGTCTGAACAATAATTCACCCCTCCACTTT.